These T cell receptor beta chains were read from a single sample in a study of T cell repertoires in cytomegalovirus infection. TCRdb processed the reads anew with MiXCR; each CDR3 protein has one entry. The sample lists 150,000 to 200,000 distinct CDR3 sequences; about an eighth were seen once. The source material was PBMCs. The receptor set was obtained from a human donor in good health (CMV status not recorded). Some clones in this sample may be carry-over from other donors' samples. Both conserved end residues are part of each CDR3. Fields, in order: V gene, D gene, clone size, J gene, CDR3 DNA, CDR3 protein. D genes are given only for firm matches. Not every row has a clone size; where given, it reads once, few, many or a size class.

TRBV12-3/TRBV12-4	TRBD2	-	TRBJ2-2	TGTGCCAGCAGTTTCAAGCGGGGGGGGAACACCGGGGAGCTGTTTTTT	CASSFKRGGNTGELFF
TRBV28	TRBD2	few	TRBJ2-3	TGTGCCAGCAAAGCGGGAGGGTTTAGCACAGATACGCAGTATTTT	CASKAGGFSTDTQYF
TRBV7-9	-	many	TRBJ1-1	TGTGCCAGCAGCCCTGCCGAGCGGCGAAACACTGAAGCTTTCTTT	CASSPAERRNTEAFF
TRBV7-9	-	many	TRBJ2-1	TGTGCCAGCAGCTTACGGGAGAGGGAAGGCAATGAGCAGTTCTTC	CASSLREREGNEQFF
TRBV11-2	-	-	TRBJ2-6	TGTGCCAGCAGCTTTAGCTCTGGGGCCAACGTCCTGACTTTC	CASSFSSGANVLTF
TRBV11-2	TRBD2	many	TRBJ2-7	TGTGCCAGCAGCTTAGACCCGGGAGGGCCGAGGGAGCAGTACTTC	CASSLDPGGPREQYF
TRBV12-5	-	-	TRBJ2-2	TGTGCTAGTGGTTCGTCTCGGGCCGGGGAGCTGTTTTTT	CASGSSRAGELFF
TRBV12-3/TRBV12-4	-	many	TRBJ2-1	TGTGCCAGCAGTTTCCAGCGGAGCTCCTACAATGAGCAGTTCTTC	CASSFQRSSYNEQFF
TRBV12-3/TRBV12-4	-	-	TRBJ2-3	TGTGCCAGCAGTTTTGACCCAGGGGTCCGAGAGACAGATACGCAGTATTTT	CASSFDPGVRETDTQYF
TRBV11-3	-	-	TRBJ2-7	TGTGCCAGCAGCTTGGACTCGAGCTCCTACGAGCAGTACTTC	CASSLDSSSYEQYF
TRBV3-1	-	-	TRBJ2-4	TGTGCCAGCAGCCTCCCGGGCGGCGAAAAAAACATTCAGTACTTC	CASSLPGGEKNIQYF
TRBV7-2	-	many	TRBJ2-7	TGTGCCACTTCGGGGGCGGCTAATTCCTACGAGCAGTACTTC	CATSGAANSYEQYF
TRBV7-9	TRBD1	many	TRBJ2-7	TGTGCCAGCAGCCCAGGGGGATTTCTAGGCGAGCAGTACTTC	CASSPGGFLGEQYF
TRBV12-3/TRBV12-4	TRBD2	-	TRBJ2-5	TGTGCCAGCACTCCGGGGAGCGGGAGGCTCCAAGAGACCCAGTACTTC	CASTPGSGRLQETQYF
TRBV6-2/TRBV6-3	-	many	TRBJ2-3	TGTGCCAGCAGTTCCCGGAATCAGCGGAGGGATACGCAGTATTTT	CASSSRNQRRDTQYF
TRBV7-2	-	many	TRBJ1-2	TGTGCCAGCAGCCTTCCGGGACAAAAGGGCTATGGCTACACCTTC	CASSLPGQKGYGYTF
TRBV11-2	TRBD1	-	TRBJ1-1	TGTGCCAGCAGCTCCGACAGGGGAACAATAACGAACACTGAAGCTTTCTTT	CASSSDRGTITNTEAFF
TRBV18	TRBD2	many	TRBJ2-3	TGTGCCAGCTCACCGACTAGCGGGAGGGAGGCAGATACGCAGTATTTT	CASSPTSGREADTQYF
TRBV2	-	-	TRBJ1-6	TGTGCCAGCTCCCCCGGGGAGGGTATATCACCCCTCCACTTT	CASSPGEGISPLHF
TRBV7-2	TRBD2	many	TRBJ2-1	TGTGCCAGCAGCCGTAGTAGCGGGAGTGTCAATGAGCAGTTCTTC	CASSRSSGSVNEQFF
TRBV11-2	-	-	TRBJ1-1	TGTGCCAGCAGCTTAGAAGGTAGTAGGGCTTTCTTT	CASSLEGSRAFF
TRBV4-3	-	few	TRBJ1-2	TGCGCCAGCAGCCAAGGCCTTGGGTGGAGGGGATATGGCTACACCTTC	CASSQGLGWRGYGYTF
TRBV11-2	TRBD1	few	TRBJ1-1	TGTGCCAGCAGCCGACAGGGACAGAGGACTGAAGCTTTCTTT	CASSRQGQRTEAFF
TRBV7-2	-	many	TRBJ1-2	TGTGCCAGCAGCCCCGACCGAAACTATGGCTACACCTTC	CASSPDRNYGYTF
TRBV4-1	TRBD1	many	TRBJ2-4	TGCGCCAACCTCCCGGGACAGGGTGACAAAAACATTCAGTACTTC	CANLPGQGDKNIQYF
TRBV7-8	-	many	TRBJ2-2	TGTGCCAGCAGCTTAGAAATGGGGTTAACCGGGGAGCTGTTTTTT	CASSLEMGLTGELFF
TRBV7-6	-	few	TRBJ1-1	TGTGCCAGCAGCTCGGACAGCTTGAACACTGAAGCTTTCTTT	CASSSDSLNTEAFF
TRBV7-2	-	many	TRBJ1-3	TGTGCCAGCAGCTTACCTGGAAACACCATATATTTT	CASSLPGNTIYF
TRBV20-1	-	-	TRBJ2-7	TGCAGTGCTAGAGTGACCGGGGCCAGCCCGTCCGAGCAGTACTTC	CSARVTGASPSEQYF
TRBV5-1	-	few	TRBJ1-1	TGCGCCAGCAGCTGGGCGGGAGTAACTGAAGCTTTCTTT	CASSWAGVTEAFF
TRBV7-2	TRBD2	-	TRBJ2-5	TGTGCCAGCAGCTTTAGCGGGGAGGCAGAGACCCAGTACTTC	CASSFSGEAETQYF
TRBV7-9	-	many	TRBJ1-1	TGTGCCAGCAGCTCCTATGGGGCCTTACCGAACACTGAAGCTTTCTTT	CASSSYGALPNTEAFF
TRBV12-3/TRBV12-4	-	many	TRBJ2-3	TGTGCCAGCAGCCACCCCGGGGTTCGCACAGATACGCAGTATTTT	CASSHPGVRTDTQYF
TRBV19	-	few	TRBJ2-2	TGTGCCAGCAGGTCCGGGACACAGAACACCGGGGAGCTGTTTTTT	CASRSGTQNTGELFF
TRBV10-3	TRBD1	few	TRBJ1-5	TGTGCCATCAGTGAGGAGGGGGCTAGTTATCAGCCCCAGCATTTT	CAISEEGASYQPQHF
TRBV12-3/TRBV12-4	TRBD1	many	TRBJ2-7	TGTGCCAGCCGAAGGGACAGGGGGTCCCACGAGCAGTACTTC	CASRRDRGSHEQYF
TRBV12-3/TRBV12-4	-	many	TRBJ2-7	TGTGCCAGCAGTTATGAGGTACGCTACGAGCAGTACTTC	CASSYEVRYEQYF
TRBV7-9	-	many	TRBJ2-6	TGTGCCAGCAGCTTCGTCCAATCCAAACAGTCTGGGGCCAACGTCCTGACTTTC	CASSFVQSKQSGANVLTF
TRBV28	-	few	TRBJ1-5	TGTGCCACCCAAAGGGGAAGGAGCAATCAGCCCCAGCATTTT	CATQRGRSNQPQHF
TRBV10-3	TRBD2	many	TRBJ2-7	TGTGCCATCAACAGCGGGAGTAAACACTACGAGCAGTACTTC	CAINSGSKHYEQYF
TRBV29-1	-	-	TRBJ2-2	TGCAGCGTTGGGAAAGGTGGGGTCGGGGAGCTGTTTTTT	CSVGKGGVGELFF
TRBV11-1	-	many	TRBJ2-2	TGTGCCAGCAGCCAGGTGGTTGCGGAGCTGTTTTTT	CASSQVVAELFF
TRBV4-1	TRBD1	-	TRBJ1-5	TGCGCCAGCAGCCAAGGAGGGGGCAGCGTGAGCAATCAGCCCCAGCATTTT	CASSQGGGSVSNQPQHF
TRBV13	-	-	TRBJ1-2	TGTGCCAGCAGCCGAATGGGGACCCCCTCATATGGCTACACCTTC	CASSRMGTPSYGYTF
TRBV7-2	TRBD2	many	TRBJ2-1	TGTGCCAGCAGCTTAGCCCGGGGGGGACTAGCGGGGAACAATGAGCAGTTCTTC	CASSLARGGLAGNNEQFF
TRBV11-2	-	once	TRBJ1-2	TGTGCCAGCAGCTTAGATGTGTCAAGTGGCTACACCTTC	CASSLDVSSGYTF
TRBV5-1	-	many	TRBJ2-5	TGCGCCAGCAGCTTGGAGGGGGGACGAGAGACCCAGTACTTC	CASSLEGGRETQYF
TRBV7-2	-	many	TRBJ2-7	TGTGCCAGCAGCTTAAGGTCTTACTCCTACGAGCAGTACTTC	CASSLRSYSYEQYF
TRBV12-3/TRBV12-4	-	many	TRBJ1-5	TGTGCCAGCACTTCACAGGGCCCTAGCAATCAGCCCCAGCATTTT	CASTSQGPSNQPQHF
TRBV19	TRBD2	few	TRBJ2-6	TGTGCCAGTAGAGGACTAGCGGGAACTGGGGCCAACGTCCTGACTTTC	CASRGLAGTGANVLTF